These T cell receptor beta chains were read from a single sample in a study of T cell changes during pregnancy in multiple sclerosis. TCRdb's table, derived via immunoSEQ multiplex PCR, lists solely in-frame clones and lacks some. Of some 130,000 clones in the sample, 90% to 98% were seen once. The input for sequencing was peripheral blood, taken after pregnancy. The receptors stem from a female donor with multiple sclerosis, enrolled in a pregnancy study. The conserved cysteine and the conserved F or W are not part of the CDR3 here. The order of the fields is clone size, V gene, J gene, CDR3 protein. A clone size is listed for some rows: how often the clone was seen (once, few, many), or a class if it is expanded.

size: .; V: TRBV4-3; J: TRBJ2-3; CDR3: ASSPASGTVFDTQY
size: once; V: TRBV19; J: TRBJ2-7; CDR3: ASSPTGLAGGWHEQY
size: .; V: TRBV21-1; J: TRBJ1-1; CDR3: ASKRGGDENTEAF
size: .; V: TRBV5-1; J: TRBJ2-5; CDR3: ASSLVSSGQETQY
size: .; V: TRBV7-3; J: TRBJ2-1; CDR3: ASSLTVNPRDEQF
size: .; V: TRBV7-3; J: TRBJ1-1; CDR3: ASSSQLNTEAF
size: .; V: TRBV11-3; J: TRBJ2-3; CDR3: ASSSSQGLAGDTQY
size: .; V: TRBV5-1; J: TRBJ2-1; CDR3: ASSQNSGRARNEQF
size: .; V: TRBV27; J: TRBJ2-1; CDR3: ASRAGLNNEQF
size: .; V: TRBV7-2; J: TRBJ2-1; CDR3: ASALAGDLNEQF
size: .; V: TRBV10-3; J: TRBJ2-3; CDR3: AISAGDTQY
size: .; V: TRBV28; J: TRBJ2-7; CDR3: ASSLVGGPSYEQY
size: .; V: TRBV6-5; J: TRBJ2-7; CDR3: ASSPLTSQASEQY
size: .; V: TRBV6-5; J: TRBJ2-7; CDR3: ASSYAPGLGVQQY
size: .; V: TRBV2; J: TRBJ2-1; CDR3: ASTGLAGNNEQF
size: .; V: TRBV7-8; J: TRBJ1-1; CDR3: ASSLGQVATEAF
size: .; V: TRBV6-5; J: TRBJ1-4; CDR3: ASSYDRGNEKLF
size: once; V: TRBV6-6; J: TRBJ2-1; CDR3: ASSYLQGGPLGF
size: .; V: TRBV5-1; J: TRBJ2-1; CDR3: ASSFGTSNEQF
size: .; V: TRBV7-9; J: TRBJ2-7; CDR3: ASSPGTSGTSYEQY
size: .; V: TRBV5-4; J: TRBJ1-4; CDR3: ASSLTGGKLF
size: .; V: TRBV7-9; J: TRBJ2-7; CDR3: ASSRDSGASEQY
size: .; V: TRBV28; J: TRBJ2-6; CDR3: ASSRALVANVLT
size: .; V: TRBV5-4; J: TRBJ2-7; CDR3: ASSPNPGVTYEQY
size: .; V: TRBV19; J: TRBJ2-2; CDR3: ASSIGTAGTGELF
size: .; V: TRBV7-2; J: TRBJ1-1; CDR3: ASSFSGLNTEAF
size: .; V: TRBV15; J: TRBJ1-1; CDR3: ATSRDMGGRQRAEAF
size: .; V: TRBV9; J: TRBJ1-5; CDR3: ASSAGQGMRQPQH
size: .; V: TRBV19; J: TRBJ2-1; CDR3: ASSSGLYNEQF
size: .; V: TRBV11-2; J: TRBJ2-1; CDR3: ASSSGTRSYNEQF
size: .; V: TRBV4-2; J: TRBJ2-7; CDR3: ASSQELAGGGYEQY
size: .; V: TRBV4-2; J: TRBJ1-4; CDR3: ASSQDSPITNEKLF
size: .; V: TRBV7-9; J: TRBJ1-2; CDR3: ASSLSRDRGYGYT
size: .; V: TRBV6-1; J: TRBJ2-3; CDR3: ASSARRVAGGGDTQY
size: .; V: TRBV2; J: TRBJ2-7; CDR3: ASSDWAGIIYEQY
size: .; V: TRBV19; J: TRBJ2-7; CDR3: ASSIGGTIYEQY
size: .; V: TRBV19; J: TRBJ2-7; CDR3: ASSIRAGGHYEQY
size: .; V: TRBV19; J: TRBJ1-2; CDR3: ASSIDSLYGYT
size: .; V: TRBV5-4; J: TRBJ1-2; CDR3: ASSNPGQGGYT
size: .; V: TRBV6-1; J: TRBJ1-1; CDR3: ASRPTAMNTEAF
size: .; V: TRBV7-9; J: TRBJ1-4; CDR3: ASSLGETVSNEKLF
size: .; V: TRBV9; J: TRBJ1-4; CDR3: ASSVANGGGNEKLF
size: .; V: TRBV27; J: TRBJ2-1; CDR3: ASSSGLAGRNEQF
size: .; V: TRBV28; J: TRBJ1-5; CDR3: ASSQVGQGNQPQH
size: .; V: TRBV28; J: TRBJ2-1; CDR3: ASGLREQF
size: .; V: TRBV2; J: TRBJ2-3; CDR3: ASSRGDTQY
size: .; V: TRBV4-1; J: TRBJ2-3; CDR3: ASSQGQGPTDTQY
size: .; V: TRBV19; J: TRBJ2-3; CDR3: ASSLQGRGDTQY
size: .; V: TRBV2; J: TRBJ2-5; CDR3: ASRGGQYVETQY
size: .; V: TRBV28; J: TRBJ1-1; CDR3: ASSFWRVGTEAF
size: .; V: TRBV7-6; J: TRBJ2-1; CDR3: ASSATGSLAGWDEQF
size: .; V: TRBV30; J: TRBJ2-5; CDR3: AWSVGAGGAEETQY